This passage covers 24 T cell receptor beta chains from one sample sequenced in a study of blood T cell repertoires in COVID-19. Sequencing used immunoSEQ multiplex PCR; TCRdb keeps in-frame clones, though not all of them. The sample carries some 120,000 clones, about 79% recorded once. Material for sequencing was peripheral blood. The receptors were sampled from a woman in her 50s with acute or convalescent COVID-19.

The gene calls are TRBV3-1 (or the pseudogene TRBV3-2) and TRBJ2-1, with a tentative D call TRBD1 (5 bases). CDR1 is LGHDT, CDR2 YNNKEL, per germline (reference sequence). The CDR3 has 16 residues. Between the trimmed V and J ends, which lost 8 bases and 1 base, there was a span of 18 bases. CDR3 amino acids: CASSSQGTRSYNEQFF. Written as DNA, the CDR3 is TGTGCCAGCTCTTCCCAGGGAACGCGGTCCTACAATGAGCAGTTCTTC.

V is TRBV19 and J is TRBJ1-5; TRBD1 is a possible D gene (5 bases). This CDR3 region has 16 residues. V lost 0 bases and J lost 9, with 18 bases in between. Germline assignment: CDR1 LNHDA and CDR2 SQIVND (reference sequence). The CDR3 bases are TGTGCCAGTAGTATAGAGGGATCCCAGGGTAAATCGCCCCAGCATTTT. Translation: CASSIEGSQGKSPQHF.

V and J are TRBV19 and TRBJ1-4, with D uncertain. Per germline, CDR1 LNHDA and CDR2 SQIVND (reference sequence). V gave up 4 bases and J gave up 6 bases, with 15 bases separating them. The CDR3 is 15 residues long. CDR3 sequence (DNA): TGTGCCAGTAGTACCGCCCCGACGAGGGATGAAAAACTGTTTTTT. Its protein is CASSTAPTRDEKLFF.

The rearrangement links TRBV7-2 to TRBJ1-5, with D tentatively TRBD1 (5 bases). The CDR3 covers 14 residues. CDR1 SGHTA and CDR2 FQGNSA come from the germline V gene. Trimming removed 0 bases at V and 2 bases at J, with 5 bases between. CDR3 loop: CASSLAGGNQPQHF. The CDR3, as DNA: TGTGCCAGCAGCTTAGCAGGGGGCAATCAGCCCCAGCATTTT.

The chain is built from TRBV5-6 and TRBJ1-2, with 9 bases fitting TRBD1. The CDR3 totals 15 residues. CDR1 and CDR2 (germline): SGHDT, YYEEEE. The trim removed 6 bases at V and 2 bases at J, leaving 8 bases unmatched. The CDR3 DNA reads as TGTGCCAGCAACCCCCCGGGGACAGGGAACTATGGCTACACCTTC. Protein product: CASNPPGTGNYGYTF.

The V and J genes are TRBV9 and TRBJ1-4; D is uncertain. The CDR3 has 15 amino acids. Trimming shortened V by 3 bases and J by 0 bases, and 9 bases separated the two germline ends. Germline lookup yields CDR1 SGDLS and CDR2 YYNGEE. The DNA of the CDR3 is TGTGCCAGCAGCGCCTCAGGTGCAACTAATGAAAAACTGTTTTTT. Protein: CASSASGATNEKLFF.

The rearrangement joins TRBV12-3 or TRBV12-4 to TRBJ2-1; D perhaps matches TRBD2 (6 bases). The CDR3 is made up of 12 amino acids. Trimming left V 9 bases short and J 10 bases short, with 16 bases between. The CDR3 protein is CASRDLKLEQFF. DNA for the CDR3: TGTGCCAGTAGGGACTTGAAATTGGAGCAGTTCTTC.

This sequence joins TRBV11-2 and TRBJ2-5, with D unclear. Trimming left V 3 bases short and J 2 bases short, with 13 bases between. The CDR3 sequence is 15 residues long. The V gene's germline CDR1 is SGHAT and CDR2 FQNNGV. CDR3 nucleotides: TGTGCCAGCAGCTTCGGTATCTTCCCTCAAGAGACCCAGTACTTC. This codes for CASSFGIFPQETQYF.

This clone was seen only once. The chain has TRBV19 and TRBJ1-6; no firm D call. Trimming removed 5 bases from V and 0 bases from J, with 11 bases in between. The CDR3 runs 16 residues. CDR1 and CDR2 from the germline V gene are LNHDA and SQIVND (reference sequence). In DNA form, the CDR3 reads TGTGCCAGTAGTTCATCCCGCAGCTCCTATAATTCACCCCTCCACTTT. Translation: CASSSSRSSYNSPLHF.

V gene TRBV9 combines with J gene TRBJ2-6; 7 nucleotides align to TRBD1. Germline V gene data show CDR1 as SGDLS and CDR2 as YYNGEE. The CDR3 has 19 amino acids. The J segment lost 0 bases and the V segment lost 3 bases, leaving 12 bases of the junction unmatched. In nucleotides, the CDR3 is TGTGCCAGCAGCGCCCGGAGGCAGGGGGTGCCCTCTGGGGCCAACGTCCTGACTTTC. This encodes CASSARRQGVPSGANVLTF. Together with reference TRBV9 and TRBJ2-6, the CDR3 gives the full variable domain: DSGVTQTPKHLITATGQRVTLRCSPRSGDLSVYWYQQSLDQGLQFLIQYYNGEERAKGNILERFSAQQFPDLHSELNLSSLELGDSALYFCASSARRQGVPSGANVLTFGAGSRLTVL.

The chain combines TRBV4-2 with TRBJ1-6, with a weak D call TRBD1 (5 bases). Between the trimmed V and J ends, which lost 4 bases and 5 bases, there was a span of 12 bases. Germline V gene data show CDR1 as LGHNA and CDR2 as YNFKEQ. The length of the CDR3 is 15 residues. Written as DNA, the CDR3 is TGTGCCAGCAGCCTCGCGGACACCCATAATTCACCCCTCCACTTT. Its protein product is CASSLADTHNSPLHF.

This clone was observed at least ten times. This CDR3 is CASSGISGSSYNEQFF. The CDR3 DNA is TGTGCCAGCAGTGGAATTAGCGGCAGCTCCTACAATGAGCAGTTCTTC. The chain links TRBV2 to TRBJ2-1, with D possibly being TRBD2 (6 bases). Germline V gives CDR1 SNHLY, CDR2 FYNNEI. The CDR3 consists of 16 residues. V lost 4 bases and J lost 0, with 13 bases in between.

V gene TRBV13 combines with J gene TRBJ1-2; D gene uncertain. The CDR3 is 13 residues long. The V gene lost 2 bases and the J gene lost 10 bases, with 14 bases spanning the gap. Germline CDR1 reads PRHDT; CDR2 reads FYEKMQ (reference sequence). CDR3 DNA: TGTGCCAGCAGCTTACCTGACATGGGTTTCTACACCTTC. Amino acid sequence: CASSLPDMGFYTF.

For this clone: A much larger clone lies a single base off, so this may be a read error. The chain is built from TRBV11-3 and TRBJ2-2, with 9 positions matching TRBD1. Germline assignment: CDR1 SGHNT and CDR2 YENEEA. The CDR3 contains 15 residues. V shed 1 base, J shed 3 bases, and the junction held 0 bases outside the gene matches. This chain's CDR3 is CASSLGQGDTGELFF. The CDR3 DNA reads TGTGCCAGCAGCTTAGGACAGGGGGACACCGGGGAGCTGTTTTTT. The full variable domain, rest sourced from reference TRBV11-3 and TRBJ2-2, is EAGVVQSPRYKIIEKKQPVAFWCNPISGHNTLYWYLQNLGQGPELLIRYENEEAVDDSQLPKDRFSAERLKGVDSTLKIQPAELGDSAVYLCASSLGQGDTGELFFGEGSRLTVL.

V and J are TRBV2 and TRBJ1-6, with 9 bases lining up with TRBD1. Per the germline V gene, CDR1 is SNHLY and CDR2 is FYNNEI. V dropped 8 bases and J dropped 8; count of bases not matched to a gene: 10. The CDR3 contains 15 residues. The CDR3 loop is CASRPRQGVYSPLHF. CDR3 in DNA: TGTGCCAGCCGACCTCGACAGGGGGTATATTCACCCCTCCACTTT.

This chain uses TRBV2 with TRBJ1-2; a weak D match, TRBD1 (5 bases). Germline loops: CDR1 SNHLY, CDR2 FYNNEI. CDR3 size: 11 residues. V lost 8 bases, J lost 8 bases, and 12 bases lay in between. The CDR3 region is CASQLQEGYTF. The CDR3 DNA reads TGTGCCAGCCAGTTACAGGAGGGCTACACCTTC. Drawing the rest from reference TRBV2 and TRBJ1-2, the complete variable domain is EPEVTQTPSHQVTQMGQEVILRCVPISNHLYFYWYRQILGQKVEFLVSFYNNEISEKSEIFDDQFSVERPDGSNFTLKIRSTKLEDSAMYFCASQLQEGYTFGSGTRLTVV.

This chain links TRBV28 with TRBJ1-1; possibly TRBD1 for D (5 bases). The germline V gene has CDR1 MDHEN and CDR2 SYDVKM. The CDR3 runs 15 residues. The V end lost 2 bases, the J end lost 0 bases, and 10 bases lay between the germline ends. Here the CDR3 DNA reads TGTGCCAGCAGTTTACCAGGGTCTTTGAACACTGAAGCTTTCTTT. Its protein product is CASSLPGSLNTEAFF.

The V gene is TRBV13, the J gene TRBJ1-1, with TRBD1 matching 11 bases. The germline V gene encodes CDR1 PRHDT and CDR2 FYEKMQ (reference sequence). V lost 5 bases and J lost 0; bases outside the gene matches: 5. The CDR3 consists of 16 residues. The DNA of the CDR3 is TGTGCCAGCAGCCCCGGACAGGGGGCGATGAACACTGAAGCTTTCTTT. This sequence encodes CASSPGQGAMNTEAFF.

The table lists this clone with a count of one. The chain carries TRBV9 and TRBJ1-6; possible D gene TRBD1, 6 bases. Per germline, CDR1 SGDLS and CDR2 YYNGEE. Trimming pared 3 bases from V and 7 bases from J, leaving 8 bases between. The CDR3 contains 13 residues. In nucleotides, the CDR3 is TGTGCCAGCAGCGCCACAGGGAATTCACCCCTCCACTTT. It translates to CASSATGNSPLHF.

V is TRBV7-9 and J is TRBJ1-2, with unresolved D. The CDR3 covers 12 residues. Germline CDR1 SEHNR, CDR2 FQNEAQ (reference sequence). Trimming pared 5 bases from V and 3 bases from J, leaving 7 bases between. The CDR3 sequence is CASSPGDYGYTF. As DNA, the CDR3 is TGTGCCAGCAGCCCCGGTGACTATGGCTACACCTTC. The full variable domain, with the rest looked up from reference TRBV7-9 and TRBJ1-2, is DTGVSQNPRHKITKRGQNVTFRCDPISEHNRLYWYRQTLGQGPEFLTYFQNEAQLEKSRLLSDRFSAERPKGSFSTLEIQRTEQGDSAMYLCASSPGDYGYTFGSGTRLTVV.

CDR3 sequence reads: CASTPFGGGASSYTF. The DNA of the CDR3 is TGTGCCAGCACCCCCTTTGGGGGAGGGGCGAGCAGCTACACCTTC. The chain links TRBV27 to TRBJ1-2; a possible D gene is TRBD1 (5 bases). CDR3 length equals 15 residues. Germline CDR1 MNHEY, CDR2 SMNVEV (reference sequence). V was clipped by 7 bases and J by 9 bases, with 24 bases between them.

This clone was seen a few times. The V gene is TRBV28, the J gene TRBJ1-3, with a tentative D call TRBD1 (6 bases). Germline V gives CDR1 MDHEN, CDR2 SYDVKM. Trimming shortened V by 4 bases and J by 5 bases, and 15 bases separated the two germline ends. The CDR3 totals 15 residues. CDR3 sequence reads: CASSSSGTPRNTIYF. CDR3 in DNA: TGTGCCAGCAGTTCCTCGGGGACACCAAGAAACACCATATATTTT. The full variable domain, completed using reference TRBV28 and TRBJ1-3, is DVKVTQSSRYLVKRTGEKVFLECVQDMDHENMFWYRQDPGLGLRLIYFSYDVKMKEKGDIPEGYSVSREKKERFSLILESASTNQTSMYLCASSSSGTPRNTIYFGEGSWLTVV.

This clone was counted a few times. The chain links TRBV6-2 or TRBV6-3 to TRBJ1-1; 8 bases fit TRBD1. This CDR3 is built from 16 residues. V lost 4 bases to trimming and J lost 4 bases; unmatched junction nucleotides: 11. The germline V gene encodes CDR1 MNHEY and CDR2 SVGEGT. The CDR3 nucleotides read TGTGCCAGCAGTTTCGTGGCAGGGGGCGCGGGCACTGAAGCTTTCTTT. Residues: CASSFVAGGAGTEAFF.

The gene calls are TRBV5-4 and TRBJ2-2; D is undetermined. In germline, CDR1 is SGHNT, CDR2 YYREEE (reference sequence). The V and J ends lost 0 bases and 6 bases respectively, with 9 bases between them. CDR3 length equals 14 residues. The CDR3 is CASSLGVSAGELFF. The CDR3 region has the DNA TGTGCCAGCAGCTTGGGAGTGTCCGCCGGGGAGCTGTTTTTT.